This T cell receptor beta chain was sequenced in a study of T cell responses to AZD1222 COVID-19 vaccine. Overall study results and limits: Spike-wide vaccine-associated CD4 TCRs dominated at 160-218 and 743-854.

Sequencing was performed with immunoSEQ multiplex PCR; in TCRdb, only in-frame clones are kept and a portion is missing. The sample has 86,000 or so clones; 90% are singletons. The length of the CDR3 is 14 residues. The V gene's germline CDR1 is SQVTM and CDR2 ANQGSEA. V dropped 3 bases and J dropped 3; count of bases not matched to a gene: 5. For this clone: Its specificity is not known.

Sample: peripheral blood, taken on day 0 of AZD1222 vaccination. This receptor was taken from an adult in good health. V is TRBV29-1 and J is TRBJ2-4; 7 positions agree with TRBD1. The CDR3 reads CSVETGFVKNIQYF. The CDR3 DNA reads TGCAGCGTTGAGACAGGGTTCGTCAAAAACATTCAGTACTTC.